The 2 T cell receptor beta chains below come from one sample, sequenced in a study of cytomegalovirus exposure and HLA in healthy donors. PCR was performed using 60 Vbeta and 13 Jbeta primers. Sequenced by immunoSEQ multiplex PCR; TCRdb stores in-frame clones only, minus some. The table lists 200,000 to 250,000 clones, approximately 82% of them singletons. The source material was PBMCs. The receptors originated from a young man in good health and CMV-seronegative.

This chain links TRBV7-3 with TRBJ2-5, with 9 bases lining up with TRBD2. The CDR3 spans 17 residues. CDR1 SGHTA and CDR2 FQGTGA come from the germline V gene. V was clipped by 5 bases and J by 0 bases; unmatched bases: 10. CDR3 nucleotide sequence: TGTGCCAGCAGCACCCGACTGAGCGGGAGGAACCAAGAGACCCAGTACTTC. As protein: CASSTRLSGRNQETQYF.

The V gene is TRBV30, the J gene TRBJ1-1; D is unclear. Looked up from germline, CDR1 is GTSNPN and CDR2 is SVGIG (reference sequence). Trimming took 1 base from V and 0 from J, leaving 12 bases between them. The CDR3 runs to 15 residues. The CDR3 coding sequence is TGTGCCTGGAGTGGAAACAGACTAATGAACACTGAAGCTTTCTTT. Amino acid sequence: CAWSGNRLMNTEAFF.